Each of the 28 T cell receptor beta chains below was sequenced from the same sample in a study of CXCR3-negative and CXCR3-positive naive CD8 T cells. All TRB cDNA libraries came from 5' RACE performed with UMI labels. TCRdb reprocessed the 5' RACE reads, keeping one entry per CDR3 protein, no DNA. This sample's clone table lists some 130,000 distinct CDR3 sequences. The sequenced sample consisted of naive CXCR3- CD8+ T cells from blood. The subset is: CD45RO-CCR7+CD27+CD95- naive CD8+ T cells lacking CXCR3 (TNR3-). These TCRs come from a human donor in good health. Some clones in this sample may be carry-over from other donors' samples.

The chain combines TRBV20-1 with TRBJ2-7. Germline assignment: CDR1 DFQATT and CDR2 SNEGSKA (reference sequence). The CDR3 is made up of 14 amino acids. The CDR3 reads CSARMRLNLLEQYF.

This sequence joins TRBV12-3 or TRBV12-4 and TRBJ2-1; TCRdb indicates TRBD2, and absent DNA this call remains unverified. The CDR3 spans 15 residues. CDR3 loop: CASSRTGTYYNEQFF.

This chain links TRBV29-1 with TRBJ1-1; the D gene TCRdb calls, TRBD1, cannot be checked with no DNA. The CDR3 runs to 12 residues. Germline V gives CDR1 SQVTM, CDR2 ANQGSEA. The CDR3 reads CSGDGGFSEAFF. The variable domain in full, with the rest retrieved from reference TRBV29-1 and TRBJ1-1, is SAVISQKPSRDICQRGTSLTIQCQVDSQVTMMFWYRQQPGQSLTLIATANQGSEATYESGFVIDKFPISRPNLTFSTLTVSNMSPEDSSIYLCSGDGGFSEAFFGQGTRLTVV.

The rearrangement joins TRBV7-6 to TRBJ1-3. This CDR3 comprises 14 residues. Per germline, CDR1 SGHVS and CDR2 FNYEAQ. CDR3 sequence: CASSLGGYGNTIYF.

This chain connects TRBV4-1 to TRBJ2-2; TCRdb's D call of TRBD1 is untestable without DNA. The CDR3 consists of 13 residues. In germline, CDR1 is MGHRA, CDR2 YSYEKL. The chain's CDR3 is CAGGKGPGGELFF.

This chain uses TRBV15 with TRBJ2-7; TCRdb reports TRBD1, a call that lacks DNA to check it against. Germline CDR1 is LNHNV and CDR2 is YYDKDF (reference sequence). The CDR3 has 16 amino acids. This CDR3 reads CATSRGDRGAPYEQYF.

The genes are TRBV28 and TRBJ2-5. This CDR3 has 14 residues. Per germline, CDR1 MDHEN and CDR2 SYDVKM. CDR3 region: CASSPRIAAETQYF.

V gene TRBV11-2 combines with J gene TRBJ2-7; absent DNA, TCRdb's TRBD2 call cannot be checked. CDR3 length: 16 residues. Germline V gene data show CDR1 as SGHAT and CDR2 as FQNNGV. The CDR3 sequence is CASSPSRPSGIYEQYF.

This chain uses TRBV5-1 with TRBJ2-1; TCRdb's D gene call, TRBD1, goes unchecked for lack of DNA. The CDR3 is 16 amino acids. Germline V gene data show CDR1 as SGHRS and CDR2 as YFSETQ. CDR3 residues: CASSLGLAGAYNEQFF.

The rearrangement uses TRBV28 and TRBJ2-5; absent DNA, TCRdb's TRBD2 call cannot be checked. The length of the CDR3 is 15 residues. In germline, CDR1 is MDHEN, CDR2 SYDVKM. The CDR3 reads CASSRLAEYQETQYF.

The chain uses TRBV6-2 or TRBV6-3 and TRBJ1-1. CDR1 MNHEY and CDR2 SVGEGT come from the germline V gene. The CDR3 length is 13 residues. CDR3 in amino acids: CASSAAMNTEAFF.

The genes are TRBV30 and TRBJ1-6. The CDR3 loop spans 13 amino acids. Germline loops: CDR1 GTSNPN, CDR2 SVGIG (reference sequence). CDR3 in amino acids: CAWSVLRNSPLHF.

V gene TRBV15 combines with J gene TRBJ2-5; TCRdb's assignment of TRBD2 cannot be checked, as there is no DNA. Germline lookup yields CDR1 LNHNV and CDR2 YYDKDF (reference sequence). The CDR3 contains 16 residues. This chain's CDR3 is CATSRPGTSEQETQYF.

V usage is TRBV5-6 and J usage is TRBJ2-5; the D gene TCRdb calls, TRBD2, cannot be checked with no DNA. Germline V gene data show CDR1 as SGHDT and CDR2 as YYEEEE. CDR3 length equals 16 residues. CDR3 sequence reads: CASSLELAEFQETQYF.

CDR3 loop: CASSPNGRVMETQYF. The chain is built from TRBV6-5 and TRBJ2-5; TCRdb's assignment of TRBD2 cannot be checked, as there is no DNA. Germline V CDR1 and CDR2: MNHEY, SVGAGI. The CDR3 has 15 residues.

The rearrangement uses TRBV15 and TRBJ2-1; without DNA, the TCRdb call of TRBD2 cannot be checked. CDR3 size: 19 residues. Germline CDR1 and CDR2: LNHNV and YYDKDF (reference sequence). CDR3 protein: CATSESGTSGRYIYNEQFF.

The chain employs TRBV5-1 and TRBJ1-6; without DNA, the TCRdb call of TRBD1 cannot be checked. There are 17 residues in the CDR3. The germline V gene encodes CDR1 SGHRS and CDR2 YFSETQ. CDR3: CASSLAYGTRPGSPLHF.

The V call is TRBV7-7, the J call TRBJ2-1; lacking DNA, the TRBD1 call made by TCRdb goes unchecked. Germline CDR1 is SSHAT and CDR2 is FNYEAQ (reference sequence). This CDR3 contains 14 residues. This CDR3 reads CASSFGPGGNEQFF. Complete variable domain (other parts from reference TRBV7-7 and TRBJ2-1): GAGVSQSPRYKVTKRGQDVTLRCDPISSHATLYWYQQALGQGPEFLTYFNYEAQPDKSGLPSDRFSAERPEGSISTLTIQRTEQRDSAMYRCASSFGPGGNEQFFGPGTRLTVL.

The CDR3 loop is CSVGTGRMDTGELFF. The gene calls are TRBV29-1 and TRBJ2-2; TCRdb picks TRBD1, but there is no DNA to check that call. Germline V gives CDR1 SQVTM, CDR2 ANQGSEA. CDR3 length: 15 amino acids.

The chain employs TRBV21-1 and TRBJ2-1; TCRdb's D call of TRBD2 is untestable without DNA. TRBV21-1 is assigned pseudogene status. This CDR3 is 19 amino acids long. CDR3 region: CASSKSPPQVLAGAHEQFF.

The V and J genes are TRBV12-3 or TRBV12-4 and TRBJ2-7. The CDR3 totals 12 residues. CDR3 sequence: CASSWQAHEQYF.

The chain links TRBV20-1 to TRBJ2-7; the D call from TCRdb, TRBD2, cannot be confirmed without DNA. The CDR3 sequence is 17 residues long. Germline CDR1 DFQATT, CDR2 SNEGSKA (reference sequence). The CDR3 sequence: CSATLLVAGGRAYEQYF.

V gene TRBV27 combines with J gene TRBJ2-7; TCRdb proposes TRBD1, but this gene call is untestable without DNA. Germline V gene lookup returns CDR1 MNHEY and CDR2 SMNVEV (reference sequence). The CDR3 runs to 14 residues. The CDR3 protein is CASSLSQGTYGQYF.

The chain combines TRBV12-3 or TRBV12-4 with TRBJ2-5; TCRdb picks TRBD1, but there is no DNA to check that call. This CDR3 is built from 15 residues. This CDR3 is CASSQGQSAQETQYF.

This chain joins TRBV18 and TRBJ1-1. The germline CDR1 and CDR2 sequences are KGHSH and LQKENI. There are 11 residues in the CDR3. The CDR3 protein is CASSPSTEAFF.

The chain has TRBV29-1 and TRBJ2-2; TCRdb designates TRBD1, a call that cannot be tested without DNA. Germline V CDR1 and CDR2: SQVTM, ANQGSEA. This CDR3 has 14 residues. The CDR3 spells CSAGTGLGPGELFF.

This chain joins TRBV28 and TRBJ2-7; the TRBD2 assignment by TCRdb is unverifiable without DNA. Germline V gene data show CDR1 as MDHEN and CDR2 as SYDVKM. The CDR3 is 12 amino acids. The CDR3 sequence is CATGRIGPTQYF.

The rearrangement uses TRBV27 and TRBJ2-7; the D gene TCRdb calls, TRBD1, cannot be checked with no DNA. The CDR3 consists of 14 residues. Germline-derived CDR1 and CDR2 are MNHEY and SMNVEV (reference sequence). Here the CDR3 reads CASSLPGESYEQYF.